The clone carrying this T cell receptor (beta chain) appeared a few times. It was RNA transcripts that yielded the amplified TCR beta CDR3 regions. The study used the HTBI primer set for a first-round RT-PCR of the TCR CDR3. A single record per CDR3 protein comes from TCRdb applying MiXCR to the multiplex PCR reads. The sample yields approximately 600,000 distinct CDR3 sequences, roughly 17% seen once. This record comes from a study of T cells in Graves' hyperthyroidism and ophthalmopathy. Germline CDR1 is SGHAT and CDR2 is FQNNGV. The CDR3 covers 16 residues. V lost 1 base to trimming and J lost 4 bases; unmatched junction nucleotides: 8.

This rearrangement joins TRBV11-2 to TRBJ2-3, with 7 bases identical to TRBD2. This TCR was sampled from a woman aged 30 to 39 with Graves' hyperthyroidism. The source material was blood. CDR3 in amino acids: CASSLVVGGEADTQYF. CDR3 bases: TGTGCCAGCAGCTTAGTGGTGGGAGGGGAGGCAGATACGCAGTATTTT.